This T cell receptor (beta chain) was observed in a study of blood T cells in healthy people across ages. Regarding the study as a whole: Estimates of total diversity, which came from one million sequenced T cells, were considered to be underestimates. Strong correlation existed between TCR beta diversity and naive T cell percentage. Both naive CD4+ cell counts and diversity were greater in long-lived donors than in aged donors.

Notes on this clonotype: Its target is unknown.

It was with a sample-barcoded 5' primer and a J-beta primer mix that a second PCR of roughly 7 to 12 cycles was run. The template-switch adaptor was a 5' adaptor with 12 random nucleotides. It tagged each cDNA molecule. From the 5' RACE reads, TCRdb called clonotypes with MiXCR, one entry per CDR3 protein. The data contain hundreds of thousands of distinct CDR3 sequences, around 50% of them singletons. There are 16 residues in the CDR3. The chain has TRBV21-1 and TRBJ1-6; the table's D call TRBD1 went unverified against the DNA. TRBV21-1 constitutes a pseudogene. The sequence was obtained from a woman older than 75 in good health. Sequencing was done on a sample of blood. The CDR3 here is CASSKRYRLNNSPLHF. The CDR3 DNA is TGTGCCAGCAGCAAAAGGTACAGGCTCAATAATTCACCCCTCCACTTT.